This is a list of T cell receptor beta chains from one sample in a study of blood T cell repertoires in COVID-19. Assay used: immunoSEQ multiplex PCR; TCRdb lists only in-frame clones, some missing. The sample lists around 200,000 clones, more than 75% occurring once. Input material: peripheral blood. The receptors were gathered from a man aged 40-49 years with active or convalescent COVID-19. Each CDR3 is given with its conserved first and last residue. A D gene is named only where the DNA matches it firmly. Clone sizes are given selectively: once, few, many, or a class where the clone is expanded.

v_gene,abundance,d_gene,j_gene,CDR3nt,CDR3aa
TRBV10-3,once,.,TRBJ2-7,TGTGCCATCAGCCCCGGGGGCGGGGGATCCTACGAGCAGTACTTC,CAISPGGGGSYEQYF
TRBV3-1/TRBV3-2,.,.,TRBJ1-6,TGTGCCAGCAGCCAAGCGGGTATAAATTCACCCCTCCACTTT,CASSQAGINSPLHF
TRBV6-5,.,.,TRBJ1-2,TGTGCCAGCAGCTCTAACTATGGCTACACCTTC,CASSSNYGYTF
TRBV19,.,TRBD1,TRBJ1-2,TGTGCCAGTAGTACCCAAGGGGGACAGTTCCGAAGCTATGGCTACACCTTC,CASSTQGGQFRSYGYTF
TRBV19,once,TRBD2,TRBJ2-1,TGTGCCAGTAGTTCCCCTCGGACTAGCGGCAATGAGCAGTTCTTC,CASSSPRTSGNEQFF
TRBV12-5,.,.,TRBJ1-6,TGTGCTAGTGGCCCCGGACTGAATTCACCCCTCCACTTT,CASGPGLNSPLHF
TRBV10-1,.,.,TRBJ2-5,TGCGCCAGCAGTGCCAGCGTAGATCCTCAAGAGACCCAGTACTTC,CASSASVDPQETQYF
TRBV19,.,TRBD1,TRBJ2-7,TGTGCCAGTAGTGTTGGGACAGGGGGCTACGAGCAGTACTTC,CASSVGTGGYEQYF
TRBV5-6,.,.,TRBJ2-3,TGTGCCAGCACCCACCGGATGGACAGCCGGCTTCTCACAGATACGCAGTATTTT,CASTHRMDSRLLTDTQYF
TRBV25-1,.,.,TRBJ1-5,TGTGCCAGCAGTGAACGGAGCAATCAGCCCCAGCATTTT,CASSERSNQPQHF
TRBV10-3,.,TRBD1,TRBJ1-2,TGTGCCATCAGTGATAGGACCGGGACAGGGGTCGGCTACACCTTC,CAISDRTGTGVGYTF
TRBV27,.,TRBD1,TRBJ2-5,TGTGCCAGCAGTCCGACGGCGACAGGGGAGACCCAGTACTTC,CASSPTATGETQYF
TRBV6-2/TRBV6-3,.,.,TRBJ1-6,TGTGCCAGCAGTACCATCGACATCTTCACTTCACCCCTCCACTTT,CASSTIDIFTSPLHF
TRBV6-1,.,.,TRBJ1-5,TGTGCCAGCAGTGAACCCTTCCAGGGGTATAGCAATCAGCCCCAGCATTTT,CASSEPFQGYSNQPQHF
TRBV5-5,.,.,TRBJ1-2,TGTGCCAGCAGCTCGGGCTGGCGGGGGTTCTATGGCTACACCTTC,CASSSGWRGFYGYTF
TRBV27,.,.,TRBJ2-2,TGTGCCAGCAGGAAGGACTCAGCCAACACCGGGGAGCTGTTTTTT,CASRKDSANTGELFF
TRBV6-5,.,.,TRBJ2-7,TGTGCTACCACCCAAGCCGGGTCCTACGAGCAGTACTTC,CATTQAGSYEQYF
TRBV29-1,.,.,TRBJ1-1,TGCAGCGCCGAAAGGGGGAAGGGCACTGAAGCTTTCTTT,CSAERGKGTEAFF
TRBV7-2,.,.,TRBJ1-1,TGTGCCAGCAACCAGGGGAGGGAGAACACTGAAGCTTTCTTT,CASNQGRENTEAFF
TRBV9,.,.,TRBJ1-2,TGTGCCAGCAGCGTAGGAGTCAGCGGCTCTAACTATGGCTACACCTTC,CASSVGVSGSNYGYTF
TRBV30,once,.,TRBJ1-5,TGTGCCTGGAGAAAGACAGACAATCAGCCCCAGCATTTT,CAWRKTDNQPQHF
TRBV4-1,.,.,TRBJ1-6,TGCGCCAGCAGCCAAGATCTATCCTCACCGAGCTCCTATAATTCACCCCTCCACTTT,CASSQDLSSPSSYNSPLHF
TRBV9,.,.,TRBJ1-1,TGTGCCAGCAGCGTAGAGCCCAGGGTTTCTGAAGCTTTCTTT,CASSVEPRVSEAFF
TRBV7-2,.,TRBD2,TRBJ2-7,TGTGCCAGCAGTCCAGGACTAGCCCTTGACTACGAGCAGTACTTC,CASSPGLALDYEQYF
TRBV11-2,.,.,TRBJ2-1,TGTGCCAGCAGCCCGAGGGCCAACTCCTACAATGAGCAGTTCTTC,CASSPRANSYNEQFF
TRBV4-1,.,TRBD1,TRBJ1-2,TGCGCCAGCAGCCAGGGACCTGGGGACAGACCTACCTATGGCTACACCTTC,CASSQGPGDRPTYGYTF
TRBV29-1,.,TRBD2,TRBJ2-5,TGCAGCGTTGAAGAAGTAGCGGGGGTCCAAGAGACCCAGTACTTC,CSVEEVAGVQETQYF
TRBV30,.,.,TRBJ1-2,TGTGCCAGCGGACCGCTTGTTTATGGCTACACCTTC,CASGPLVYGYTF